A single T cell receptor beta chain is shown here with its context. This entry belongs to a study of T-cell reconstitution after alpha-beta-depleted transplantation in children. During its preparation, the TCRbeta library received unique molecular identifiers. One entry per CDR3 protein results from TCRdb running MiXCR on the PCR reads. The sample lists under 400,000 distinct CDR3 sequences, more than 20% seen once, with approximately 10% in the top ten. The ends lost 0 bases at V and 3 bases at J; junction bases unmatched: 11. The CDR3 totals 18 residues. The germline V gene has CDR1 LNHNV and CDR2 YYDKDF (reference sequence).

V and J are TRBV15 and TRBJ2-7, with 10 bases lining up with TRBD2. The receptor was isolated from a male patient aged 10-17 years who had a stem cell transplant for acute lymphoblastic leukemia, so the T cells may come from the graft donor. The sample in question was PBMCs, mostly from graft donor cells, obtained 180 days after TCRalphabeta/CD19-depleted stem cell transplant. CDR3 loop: CATSRDWTSSGSRYEQYF. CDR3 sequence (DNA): TGTGCCACCAGCAGAGATTGGACATCTAGCGGGAGTCGCTACGAGCAGTACTTC. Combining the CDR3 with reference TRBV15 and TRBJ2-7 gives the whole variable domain DAMVIQNPRYQVTQFGKPVTLSCSQTLNHNVMYWYQQKSSQAPKLLFHYYDKDFNNEADTPDNFQSRRPNTSFCFLDIRSPGLGDTAMYLCATSRDWTSSGSRYEQYFGPGTRLTVT.